This T cell receptor beta chain was obtained from a study of CD8 T cells in ankylosing spondylitis (dated by TCRdb to the late 2010s). About the investigation overall: The study profiled T cell receptor beta repertoires in healthy donors and ankylosing spondylitis patients to find disease-linked TCR variants. The full study cohort comprised 20 to 25 ankylosing spondylitis patients and some 110 healthy donors. Peripheral blood was sampled, and synovial fluid was additionally collected from ankylosing spondylitis patients.

To note about this clonotype: Its binding antigen is unknown. No base quality values were provided; no much bigger clone lies one nucleotide off.

Study-wide findings and limitations: A CD8+ phenotype was shown by the disease-linked clones, which were found at relatively low frequencies in peripheral blood. Significant enrichment of the disease-linked clones was reported in matched synovial fluid samples from ankylosing spondylitis patients. Blood from ankylosing spondylitis patients appeared to be characterized by a TCR beta motif made up of several highly homologous amino acid variants. Some of the motif variants had been reported before in the synovial fluid and blood of reactive arthritis patients, a finding that suggests common disease-initiation mechanisms.

Sequencing relied on an Illumina HiSeq 2500. TCR beta libraries were prepared by quantitative 5'-RACE with molecular barcodes. As for the authors' bioinformatics: To identify disease-linked TCR variants, a new computational method was used, one built on a probabilistic model of VDJ rearrangement. Clones were called with MiXCR by TCRdb after fastp trimmed the public reads at Q25, and only in-frame beta chains were retained. Duplicate CDR3 protein sequences are folded into a single record with the most common DNA and genes. The V and J calls come from TCRdb's annotation, not from the publication. The sample table lists fewer than 400,000 distinct CDR3 sequences, roughly 15% of them with a count of one. The biggest ten clones account for 1.1% of the sample. The CDR3 runs 16 amino acids, cysteine and phenylalanine included. Kept here is only the CDR3 DNA, which spans 48 bases and is read in frame from base 1. The germline V gene (reference sequence) specifies DFQATT as CDR1 and SNEGSKA as CDR2. Trimmed from V: 0 bases; trimmed from J: 4 bases; junction bases lacking a gene match: 8.

The chain is encoded by TRBV20-1 joined to TRBJ1-5; TRBD1 lines up with 8 middle nucleotides. Material for sequencing was blood, either unsorted or a sorted T cell fraction (not recorded which). This clonotype was sampled from a male donor with ankylosing spondylitis or in good health (not recorded which). The CDR3 reads CSARDPSQGANQPQHF. The DNA sequence is TGCAGTGCTAGAGACCCCTCCCAGGGGGCGAATCAGCCCCAGCATTTT.